This T cell receptor (beta chain) was sequenced for a study of T-cell memory formation after mild COVID-19. Turning to the study itself: Largely, TCR clusters stayed within a single donor.

Study findings and constraints: Pre-infection memory harbored some responding clones, suggesting cross-reactive memory joined.

TCR alpha and TCR beta cDNA libraries carrying sample barcodes and UMIs were produced by 5'RACE using constant-segment primers. From the 5' RACE reads, TCRdb called clonotypes with MiXCR, one entry per CDR3 protein. Of nearly 350,000 distinct CDR3 sequences listed, approximately 12% are singletons. As regards this clonotype: Its antigen remains unknown.

Sample: PBMCs or a T cell subset sorted from them (not recorded which). The source of this sequence is a man in his late teens or twenties who had mild COVID-19 (a few samples of this study predate the infection). Cell type and time point are not known.

CDR3 bases: TGTGCCAGCAGGGGAGGGGACAGCACAGAGACCCAGTACTTC. Protein product: CASRGGDSTETQYF. The genes are TRBV11-2 and TRBJ2-5; D is possibly TRBD1 or TRBD2 (7 bases each). With 6 bases removed from V and 4 bases from J, the gap between germline ends came to 15 bases. The CDR3 is made up of 14 amino acids. Germline V lookup: CDR1 SGHAT, CDR2 FQNNGV.